This TCR beta chain comes out of a study of metastatic and nonmetastatic thyroid tumors. Across the study: Comparative analysis of repertoires was undertaken across blood and tumor or nodule tissue obtained from malignant and benign thyroid patients.

Original methodology: A papillary thyroid cancer distant-metastasis classifier was built from CDR3 differences across clinicopathological groups. Via MiXCR, TCRdb re-called the PCR reads. In this record, the V and J calls reflect TCRdb's handling and not the investigators' own analysis. The table records around 20,000 clones, 30% to 35% of them present only once. Study outcomes and limitations: In both blood and tumor samples, TCR beta diversity was reported significantly higher for malignant than benign nodules.

Relative to its sample, this clone is medium-sized. Its specificity is unknown. No patient received treatment before thyroid surgery. Source material: adjacent normal tissue. The receptor was isolated from a female donor with papillary thyroid cancer or a benign thyroid nodule (not recorded which). Some clones in this sample may be carry-over from other donors' samples.

CDR3: CASSLTPEDGYTF. DNA of the CDR3: TGTGCCAGCAGTTTAACCCCCGAAGATGGCTACACCTTC. The rearrangement links TRBV6-1 to TRBJ1-2; D gene uncertain. This CDR3 is built from 13 residues. Germline V gene data show CDR1 as MNHNS and CDR2 as SASEGT. Trimming pared 5 bases from V and 6 bases from J, leaving 13 bases between.